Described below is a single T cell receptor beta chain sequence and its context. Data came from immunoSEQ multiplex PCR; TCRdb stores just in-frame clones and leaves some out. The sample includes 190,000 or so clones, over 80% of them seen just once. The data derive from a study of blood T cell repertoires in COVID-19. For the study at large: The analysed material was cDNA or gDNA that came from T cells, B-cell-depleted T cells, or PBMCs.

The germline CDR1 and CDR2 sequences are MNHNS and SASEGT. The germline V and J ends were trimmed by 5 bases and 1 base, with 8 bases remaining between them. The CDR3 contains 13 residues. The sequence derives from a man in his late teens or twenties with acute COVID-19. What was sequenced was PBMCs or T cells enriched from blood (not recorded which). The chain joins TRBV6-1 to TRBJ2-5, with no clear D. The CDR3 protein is CASSSYSQETQYF. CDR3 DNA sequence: TGTGCCAGCAGTTCTTACAGCCAAGAGACCCAGTACTTC.